This TCR beta chain appears in the sequencing data of a study of PD-L1 blockade in urothelial cancer. Background on the study: Prior chemotherapy regimens per patient numbered 0 to 3. Median blood clonality was roughly 0.087, with around 77,000 unique TCRs. Blood drawn 3 weeks (second dose) and 6 weeks after treatment start was analyzed.

Time point described: pretreatment peripheral blood. TCRdb keeps only in-frame clones here, not all; method: immunoSEQ multiplex PCR. The sample has more than 55,000 clones, roughly 76% seen once; the top ten hold around 5.7%. Germline V lookup: CDR1 SGHVS, CDR2 FNYEAQ. With 6 bases removed from V and 0 bases from J, the gap between germline ends came to 15 bases. This CDR3 is 15 amino acids long. In its sample, this clone was seen a few times. V is TRBV7-6 and J is TRBJ2-7; D remains ambiguous. Sample: PBMCs, taken around atezolizumab (anti-PD-L1) treatment. The sequence derives from a man in his 70s with urothelial cancer. CDR3 region: CASSPLTSSSYEQYF. In DNA, the CDR3 is TGTGCCAGCAGTCCTCTAACTTCGAGCTCCTACGAGCAGTACTTC.